Following are 18 T cell receptor beta chains from one sample sequenced in a study of cytomegalovirus exposure and HLA in healthy donors. Researchers ran the PCR with 60 Vbeta and 13 Jbeta primers. Generated by immunoSEQ multiplex PCR, the TCRdb table keeps only in-frame clones and is missing some. The sample consists of about 83,000 clones, around 78% of them appearing once. The sequenced material came from PBMCs. The receptors stem from a young man in good health and CMV-seropositive.

The chain couples TRBV28 to TRBJ2-1; possible D gene TRBD2, 5 bases. Germline V CDR1 and CDR2: MDHEN, SYDVKM. This CDR3 has 15 amino acids. Deletions cut 5 bases from V and 8 bases from J, with 19 bases between. CDR3 sequence: CASSENAGVGDEQFF. The CDR3 DNA reads TGTGCCAGCAGTGAAAATGCCGGGGTCGGTGATGAGCAGTTCTTC.

This rearrangement joins TRBV28 to TRBJ2-7; D perhaps matches TRBD1 (6 bases). Germline assignment: CDR1 MDHEN and CDR2 SYDVKM. V was pared by 1 base and J by 2 bases, with 9 bases between. The CDR3 covers 14 residues. This CDR3 is CASSLYGQPYEQYF. In DNA, the CDR3 is TGTGCCAGCAGTTTATATGGACAGCCCTACGAGCAGTACTTC.

The V and J genes are TRBV6-6 and TRBJ2-5; a possible D gene is TRBD1 (6 bases). Germline assignment: CDR1 MNHNY and CDR2 SVGAGI (reference sequence). V lost 5 bases, J lost 2 bases, and 15 bases lay in between. The CDR3 consists of 15 residues. DNA for the CDR3: TGTGCCAGCAGTCTAAGGACAGCATATCAAGAGACCCAGTACTTC. Translating gives CASSLRTAYQETQYF.

The rearrangement joins TRBV5-4 to TRBJ2-1; D call uncertain. This CDR3 region has 13 residues. Trimming removed 4 bases at V and 5 bases at J, with 10 bases between. Per the germline V gene, CDR1 is SGHNT and CDR2 is YYREEE (reference sequence). The CDR3 DNA reads TGTGCCAGCAGCCCTATTAGTCACAATGAGCAGTTCTTC. This encodes CASSPISHNEQFF.

V is TRBV6-5 and J is TRBJ1-1; D remains ambiguous. Germline assignment: CDR1 MNHEY and CDR2 SVGAGI. V was cut by 6 bases and J by 1 base, with 15 bases left in between. The CDR3 spans 15 residues. The CDR3 DNA sequence: TGTGCCAGCAGCTCAAGGGAGGCCTGGAACACTGAAGCTTTCTTT. This sequence encodes CASSSREAWNTEAFF.

The chain links TRBV6-5 to TRBJ2-7, with D perhaps TRBD1 (6 bases). Germline CDR1 reads MNHEY; CDR2 reads SVGAGI. The CDR3 is made up of 12 amino acids. With 8 bases removed from V and 3 bases from J, the gap between germline ends came to 11 bases. CDR3 DNA: TGTGCCAGCCGGGGACAATACTACGAGCAGTACTTC. Its translation: CASRGQYYEQYF.

J is TRBJ2-2 and V is TRBV10-3; D may be TRBD2 (6 bases). CDR1 ENHRY and CDR2 SYGVKD come from the germline V gene. The CDR3 has 14 amino acids. V was clipped by 0 bases and J by 8 bases, with 10 bases between them. DNA of the CDR3: TGTGCCATCAGTGAGTCGTCGGGGGAAGGGGAGCTGTTTTTT. Encoded protein: CAISESSGEGELFF.

The rearrangement uses TRBV4-1 and TRBJ1-4, with D possibly TRBD1 on 6 matching bases. The V gene lost 1 base and the J gene lost 2 bases, with 11 bases spanning the gap. The germline V gene encodes CDR1 MGHRA and CDR2 YSYEKL. CDR3 length: 16 residues. CDR3 nucleotides: TGCGCCAGCAGCCAAGCTGGGAGGGGGACTAATGAAAAACTGTTTTTT. Protein sequence: CASSQAGRGTNEKLFF.

The chain uses TRBV27 and TRBJ1-2, with 9 nucleotides matching TRBD1. V lost 6 bases, J lost 4 bases, and 3 bases stayed unmatched. The CDR3 covers 13 residues. The germline V gene has CDR1 MNHEY and CDR2 SMNVEV (reference sequence). CDR3 DNA: TGTGCCAGCAGGACAGGGGGAGGCTATGGCTACACCTTC. It yields the protein CASRTGGGYGYTF.

V and J are TRBV9 and TRBJ2-5; 8 nucleotides agree with TRBD2. The CDR3 runs 15 residues. Germline-derived CDR1 and CDR2 are SGDLS and YYNGEE. Germline trimming cut 1 base from V and 5 bases from J; bases unmatched to any gene: 7. The CDR3 DNA follows: TGTGCCAGCAGCGTATCCAGCGGGAGCTGGGAGACCCAGTACTTC. This codes for CASSVSSGSWETQYF.

This rearrangement joins TRBV2 to TRBJ2-4; a weak D match, TRBD1 (6 bases). V shed 5 bases and J shed 13 bases, with 9 bases lying between them. CDR3 size: 10 residues. Germline values: CDR1 SNHLY, CDR2 FYNNEI. CDR3 residues: CASSPGQQYF. DNA of the CDR3: TGTGCCAGCAGTCCGGGACAACAGTACTTC.

This clone was detected once. This CDR3 reads CASSPLDQSAHAEQYF. DNA of the CDR3: TGTGCCAGCAGCCCATTAGACCAGTCAGCGCACGCGGAGCAGTACTTC. The chain combines TRBV11-2 with TRBJ2-7; D call uncertain. The length of the CDR3 is 16 residues. V lost 5 bases and J 7 bases, leaving 24 bases between the germline ends. CDR1 is SGHAT and CDR2 is FQNNGV in the germline V gene.

This rearrangement joins TRBV7-3 to TRBJ2-1; 12 bases agree with TRBD2. Germline V gene lookup returns CDR1 SGHTA and CDR2 FQGTGA. With 4 bases clipped from V and 10 bases from J, the junction kept 2 bases outside the gene matches. The CDR3 covers 13 residues. CDR3 DNA: TGTGCCAGCAGCTCCGGACTAGCGGGGGAGCAGTTCTTC. Translated, it gives CASSSGLAGEQFF.

This clone was recorded only once. The rearrangement links TRBV7-9 to TRBJ2-7; D is perhaps TRBD2 (6 bases). Trimming cost V 3 bases and J 0 bases, with 12 bases left between them. The CDR3 loop spans 15 amino acids. Germline loops: CDR1 SEHNR, CDR2 FQNEAQ (reference sequence). In DNA form, the CDR3 reads TGTGCCAGCAGCTTCTCCGGGAGTAGCTCCTACGAGCAGTACTTC. This encodes CASSFSGSSSYEQYF.

The rearrangement links TRBV6-5 to TRBJ1-1; D possibly corresponds to TRBD1 (6 bases). V lost 6 bases and J 1 base, leaving 9 bases between the germline ends. The length of the CDR3 is 13 residues. Germline V CDR1 and CDR2: MNHEY, SVGAGI. The CDR3 DNA is TGTGCCAGCAGAGCGACAGGGAACACTGAAGCTTTCTTT. It encodes CASRATGNTEAFF.

CDR3 coding DNA: TGTGCCAGCAGCCTCTACTTAGCCAAAAACATTCAGTACTTC. As protein: CASSLYLAKNIQYF. The chain uses TRBV5-6 and TRBJ2-4; no clear D. CDR1 SGHDT and CDR2 YYEEEE come from the germline V gene. The CDR3 is made up of 14 amino acids. Deletions cut 4 bases from V and 0 bases from J, with 8 bases between.

The V and J genes are TRBV5-4 and TRBJ2-7; 10 bases are shared with TRBD2. The CDR3 extends over 16 amino acids. Germline V gives CDR1 SGHNT, CDR2 YYREEE (reference sequence). Trimming cost V 4 bases and J 6 bases; bases outside gene matches: 13. The DNA for the CDR3 is TGTGCCAGCAGCCCCTGGGGGACTAGCGCGAGACGCGAGCAGTACTTC. Its translation: CASSPWGTSARREQYF.

The chain is built from TRBV7-9 and TRBJ1-2, with a weak D call TRBD1 (5 bases). The germline gives CDR1 SEHNR, CDR2 FQNEAQ (reference sequence). The CDR3 consists of 16 residues. V lost 1 base to trimming and J lost 7 bases, with 19 bases between them. CDR3 sequence reads: CASSLVGAGPSGGYTF. CDR3 nucleotide sequence: TGTGCCAGCAGCTTAGTTGGGGCGGGACCTTCCGGTGGCTACACCTTC.